Sequencing of this T cell receptor beta chain was carried out in a study of radiation and T cells in renal cell carcinoma. Study-level findings and limits: Without pretreatment biopsies, baseline tumor clonotype presence was undetermined.

In the case of this clone: Its cognate antigen is unknown.

Sequencing used immunoSEQ multiplex PCR; TCRdb keeps in-frame clones, though not all of them. Altogether 95,000 to 150,000 clones are present, around 85% being singletons, with the ten largest covering approximately 6.3%. Sample time point: blood 2 weeks post-SBRT. Treatment in this sample: 15 Gy SBRT to primary tumor, nephrectomy 4 weeks later. Germline CDR1 SQVTM, CDR2 ANQGSEA. The CDR3 consists of 15 residues. Between the trimmed V and J ends, which lost 4 bases and 6 bases, there was a span of 20 bases. This TCR derives from a man aged 45 to 65 with renal cell carcinoma. Source: blood, taken from a patient whose treatment included radiotherapy and nephrectomy. This sequence joins TRBV29-1 and TRBJ2-3; a possible D gene is TRBD2 (5 bases). CDR3 DNA: TGCAGCGTTGTACTCGATTTGGGTAGCGTGGATACGCAGTATTTT. Translation gives CSVVLDLGSVDTQYF.